The clone carrying this T cell receptor (beta chain) was counted ten times or more. Its specificity is unknown. With iRepertoire HTBI primers and Arm-PCR of CDR3 regions, TCR beta libraries were built. TCRdb ran MiXCR on the multiplex PCR reads and lists one entry per CDR3 protein. The sample lists 240,000 or so distinct CDR3 sequences, over 20% seen once, with over 11% in the top ten. Germline CDR1 LGHDT, CDR2 YNNKEL (reference sequence). Trimming pared 1 base from V and 3 bases from J, leaving 10 bases between. This CDR3 region has 15 residues. Time point reported: newly diagnosed GD, antithyroid drugs for less than 3 months. RNA isolated from PBMCs was used to make the TCR library. The entry originates in a study of regulatory T cells in long-lasting Graves disease. Points from the study as a whole: Persistent Graves' patients showed less TCR diversity than newly diagnosed patients showed. A greater number of public clonotypes (roughly 2,800) was shared by persistent patients than by new patients (about 990).

This clonotype was obtained from a female donor with Graves disease. The source material was peripheral blood mononuclear cells (PBMCs), sampled at new diagnosis, from a patient treated with antithyroid drugs. This chain uses TRBV3-1 with TRBJ2-1; D could derive from TRBD1 or TRBD2 (5 bases each). CDR3 residues: CASSQGDGYYNEQFF. The CDR3 DNA sequence: TGTGCCAGCAGCCAAGGGGACGGATACTACAATGAGCAGTTCTTC.